The 30 T cell receptor beta chains below come from one sample, sequenced in a study of cytomegalovirus exposure and HLA in healthy donors. The PCR was carried out with 60 Vbeta primers and 13 Jbeta primers. Clones were sequenced by immunoSEQ multiplex PCR, and TCRdb holds only the in-frame ones, with some missing. The sample holds roughly 92,000 clones, approximately 81% seen once. The specimen was PBMCs. The receptors were gathered from a woman aged 65 to 85 in good health and CMV-seropositive.

This clone was counted a single time. The chain carries TRBV18 and TRBJ2-1; D unresolved. V was clipped by 4 bases and J by 6 bases, with 10 bases between them. This CDR3 spans 13 amino acids. CDR1 KGHSH and CDR2 LQKENI come from the germline V gene. CDR3 amino acids: CASSQVVSNEQFF. The DNA for the CDR3 is TGTGCCAGCTCACAAGTTGTCAGCAATGAGCAGTTCTTC. Full variable domain (rest looked up from reference TRBV18 and TRBJ2-1): NAGVMQNPRHLVRRRGQEARLRCSPMKGHSHVYWYRQLPEEGLKFMVYLQKENIIDESGMPKERFSAEFPKEGPSILRIQQVVRGDSAAYFCASSQVVSNEQFFGPGTRLTVL.

The chain has TRBV7-8 and TRBJ2-7; D unresolved. Germline V CDR1 and CDR2: SGHVS, FQNEAQ. The CDR3 loop spans 14 amino acids. Trimming shortened V by 2 bases and J by 0 bases, and 8 bases separated the two germline ends. As DNA, the CDR3 is TGTGCCAGCAGCTTAACTACCCCCTCCTACGAGCAGTACTTC. Translated: CASSLTTPSYEQYF.

The gene calls are TRBV10-3 and TRBJ1-4, with 9 bases identical to TRBD1. This CDR3 contains 15 residues. Germline-derived CDR1 and CDR2 are ENHRY and SYGVKD. V lost 4 bases to trimming and J lost 10 bases; unmatched junction nucleotides: 10. This CDR3 is CAISAGTGPWRKLFF. The CDR3 bases are TGTGCCATCAGTGCCGGGACAGGGCCTTGGCGAAAACTGTTTTTT.

This chain uses TRBV7-9 with TRBJ2-1, with 7 positions matching TRBD1. The CDR3 has 13 amino acids. The trim removed 10 bases at V and 1 base at J, leaving 4 bases unmatched. Germline CDR1 SEHNR, CDR2 FQNEAQ (reference sequence). CDR3 region: CATGQASYNEQFF. The DNA for the CDR3 is TGTGCCACAGGACAGGCTTCCTACAATGAGCAGTTCTTC.

V is TRBV6-5 and J is TRBJ1-6; no firm D call. The CDR3 is made up of 15 amino acids. Between the trimmed V and J ends, which lost 5 bases and 9 bases, there was a span of 17 bases. The germline gives CDR1 MNHEY, CDR2 SVGAGI. The CDR3 DNA reads as TGTGCCAGCAGTCCTCCGGGAGGGAACGTTTCACCCCTCCACTTT. Amino acid sequence: CASSPPGGNVSPLHF.

This clone was seen more than once but under ten times. This rearrangement joins TRBV5-4 to TRBJ2-5; 10 nucleotides align to TRBD1. J gave up 5 bases and V 4 bases, and 5 bases lay outside the gene matches. Looked up from germline, CDR1 is SGHNT and CDR2 is YYREEE (reference sequence). The CDR3 runs 14 residues. Here the CDR3 reads CASSLTGGLETQYF. In DNA form, the CDR3 reads TGTGCCAGCAGCCTGACAGGGGGCTTGGAGACCCAGTACTTC.

The chain employs TRBV28 and TRBJ2-3; D unresolved. This CDR3 region has 15 residues. V dropped 0 bases and J dropped 1 base, with 8 bases sitting between them. From germline, CDR1 is MDHEN and CDR2 SYDVKM. The CDR3 nucleotides are TGTGCCAGCAGTTTATGGACCCAGGGCACAGATACGCAGTATTTT. It encodes CASSLWTQGTDTQYF.

The V gene is TRBV28, the J gene TRBJ2-7; TRBD1 is a possible D gene (5 bases). The germline CDR1 and CDR2 sequences are MDHEN and SYDVKM. This CDR3 is 13 amino acids long. V lost 6 bases and J 3 bases, leaving 12 bases between the germline ends. In nucleotides, the CDR3 is TGTGCCAGCAGCGGACAACTTGTCTACGAGCAGTACTTC. Translated, it gives CASSGQLVYEQYF.

V gene TRBV5-8 combines with J gene TRBJ2-7, with TRBD1 identical over 8 bases. The CDR3 totals 15 residues. V gave up 6 bases and J gave up 0 bases; unmatched junction bases: 8. CDR1 and CDR2 from the germline V gene are SGHTS and YDEGEE. CDR3 region: CASNRGTGTSYEQYF. CDR3 bases: TGTGCCAGCAACCGAGGGACAGGTACCTCCTACGAGCAGTACTTC.

The CDR3 loop is CASSSRAQTEAFF. The CDR3, as DNA: TGTGCCAGCAGCTCGAGGGCCCAGACTGAAGCTTTCTTT. V is TRBV11-2 and J is TRBJ1-1; D uncertain. The CDR3 is 13 amino acids. The germline V gene encodes CDR1 SGHAT and CDR2 FQNNGV. V was cut by 4 bases and J by 5 bases, with 11 bases left in between.

This clone is a singleton in its sample. The chain is built from TRBV28 and TRBJ2-3, with D possibly matching TRBD1 (5 bases). The CDR3 contains 15 residues. CDR1 and CDR2 from the germline V gene are MDHEN and SYDVKM. V lost 3 bases and J 1 base, leaving 11 bases between the germline ends. The chain's CDR3 is CASSFQGRGTDTQYF. CDR3 coding DNA: TGTGCCAGCAGTTTTCAGGGAAGGGGCACAGATACGCAGTATTTT.

The chain recombines TRBV6-5 with TRBJ1-6; the D gene is possibly TRBD1 (6 bases). Germline V gene sequence: CDR1 MNHEY, CDR2 SVGAGI. V lost 7 bases and J lost 6, with 16 bases in between. This CDR3 contains 15 residues. CDR3 nucleotide sequence: TGTGCCAGCAACGCCGGGGGGGCGCGTAATTCACCCCTCCACTTT. Residues: CASNAGGARNSPLHF.

The chain is built from TRBV28 and TRBJ1-2; maybe TRBD1 (5 bases). CDR3 length: 12 residues. V was cut by 1 base and J by 8 bases, with 8 bases left in between. CDR1 and CDR2 (germline): MDHEN, SYDVKM. In nucleotides, the CDR3 is TGTGCCAGCAGTTTATATAGGGGCGGCTACACCTTC. Amino acid sequence: CASSLYRGGYTF.

The V and J genes are TRBV11-2 and TRBJ2-7; D might be TRBD1 (5 bases). Germline V lookup: CDR1 SGHAT, CDR2 FQNNGV. The V and J ends lost 7 bases and 5 bases respectively, with 15 bases between them. The CDR3 loop spans 13 amino acids. Here the CDR3 DNA reads TGTGCCAGCAAACCCCAGGGTATCAACGAGCAGTACTTC. Protein product: CASKPQGINEQYF.

In this sample, this clone turned up once. V usage is TRBV10-3 and J usage is TRBJ2-1, with 7 bases matching TRBD1. The V and J ends lost 5 bases and 9 bases, in that order; junction bases with no gene match: 16. The CDR3 has 16 amino acids. CDR1 and CDR2 from the germline V gene are ENHRY and SYGVKD. The CDR3 DNA follows: TGTGCCATCAGTCATTCTACGGGACAGTTTACGGTTGAGCAGTTCTTC. It yields the protein CAISHSTGQFTVEQFF.

The rearrangement joins TRBV2 to TRBJ2-1; 11 positions match TRBD2. The CDR3 totals 17 residues. V was pared by 4 bases and J by 3 bases, with 8 bases of the junction left unmatched. Per the germline V gene, CDR1 is SNHLY and CDR2 is FYNNEI. CDR3 in amino acids: CASSGLAGGILYNEQFF. In nucleotides, the CDR3 is TGTGCCAGCAGTGGCCTAGCGGGGGGCATTCTCTACAATGAGCAGTTCTTC. The whole variable domain, filled in from reference TRBV2 and TRBJ2-1, reads EPEVTQTPSHQVTQMGQEVILRCVPISNHLYFYWYRQILGQKVEFLVSFYNNEISEKSEIFDDQFSVERPDGSNFTLKIRSTKLEDSAMYFCASSGLAGGILYNEQFFGPGTRLTVL.

The chain joins TRBV27 to TRBJ2-3, with TRBD2 identical over 11 bases. CDR3 size: 18 residues. Germline trimming cut 3 bases from V and 3 bases from J; bases unmatched to any gene: 11. CDR1 is MNHEY, CDR2 SMNVEV, per germline (reference sequence). CDR3 sequence: CASSLGASGRRLTDTQYF. The CDR3 bases are TGTGCCAGCAGTTTGGGCGCTAGCGGGAGGAGATTGACAGATACGCAGTATTTT.

V gene TRBV6-6 combines with J gene TRBJ1-1; TRBD1 is a possible D gene (6 bases). The germline V and J ends were trimmed by 6 bases and 3 bases, with 14 bases remaining between them. The CDR3 is 14 amino acids. Germline V gene data show CDR1 as MNHNY and CDR2 as SVGAGI (reference sequence). The CDR3 spells CASSRKAGDTEAFF. The CDR3 nucleotides read TGTGCCAGCAGCCGCAAGGCAGGGGACACTGAAGCTTTCTTT.

This chain connects TRBV5-1 to TRBJ2-7; D remains ambiguous. This CDR3 is built from 16 residues. V gave up 2 bases and J gave up 3 bases, with 18 bases separating them. Germline V gene data show CDR1 as SGHRS and CDR2 as YFSETQ. The CDR3 nucleotides read TGCGCCAGCAGCTTTCGGTACTCCCCACCCCTCTACGAGCAGTACTTC. This gives the protein CASSFRYSPPLYEQYF.

This clone was detected once. The rearrangement joins TRBV7-9 to TRBJ2-1, with D possibly matching TRBD1 (6 bases). V was trimmed by 2 bases and J by 6 bases, leaving 23 bases between them. Germline assignment: CDR1 SEHNR and CDR2 FQNEAQ (reference sequence). The CDR3 is made up of 18 amino acids. In DNA, the CDR3 is TGTGCCAGCAGCTTACTTAGGCGCCCCCTGACAGGTTTCAATGAGCAGTTCTTC. This translates into CASSLLRRPLTGFNEQFF.

This clone was seen a handful of times. The chain uses TRBV4-1 and TRBJ1-1; TRBD1 agrees at 8 bases. The CDR3 is made up of 15 amino acids. Trimming cost V 4 bases and J 1 base; bases outside gene matches: 5. Germline lookup yields CDR1 MGHRA and CDR2 YSYEKL. The CDR3 sequence is CASSLSGTGNTEAFF. CDR3 nucleotides: TGCGCCAGCAGCCTTTCCGGGACAGGGAACACTGAAGCTTTCTTT.

J is TRBJ1-1 and V is TRBV5-1; 8 nucleotides agree with TRBD1. CDR3 length: 14 residues. Germline V gene data show CDR1 as SGHRS and CDR2 as YFSETQ. Unmatched junction bases numbered 6, after V lost 5 bases and J lost 3 bases. CDR3 residues: CASSDGQGYTEAFF. CDR3 DNA sequence: TGCGCCAGCAGTGACGGACAGGGCTACACTGAAGCTTTCTTT.

The genes are TRBV7-3 and TRBJ2-1; 10 bases map to TRBD2. Looked up from germline, CDR1 is SGHTA and CDR2 is FQGTGA. This CDR3 comprises 15 residues. V gave up 5 bases and J gave up 5 bases; unmatched junction bases: 6. The CDR3 sequence is CASSRTSGNNNEQFF. In nucleotides, the CDR3 is TGTGCCAGCAGCCGGACTAGCGGAAACAACAATGAGCAGTTCTTC.

This clone was picked up a small number of times. This chain links TRBV5-1 with TRBJ1-1; D possibly corresponds to TRBD1 (5 bases). The CDR3 spans 14 residues. The germline V gene has CDR1 SGHRS and CDR2 YFSETQ. V gave up 1 base and J gave up 2 bases, with 9 bases separating them. CDR3 region: CASSLPGQNTEAFF. The DNA for the CDR3 is TGCGCCAGCAGCTTGCCCGGACAAAACACTGAAGCTTTCTTT. The full variable domain, rest sourced from reference TRBV5-1 and TRBJ1-1, is KAGVTQTPRYLIKTRGQQVTLSCSPISGHRSVSWYQQTPGQGLQFLFEYFSETQRNKGNFPGRFSGRQFSNSRSEMNVSTLELGDSALYLCASSLPGQNTEAFFGQGTRLTVV.

V usage is TRBV7-6 and J usage is TRBJ1-4, with unresolved D. Germline V gene sequence: CDR1 SGHVS, CDR2 FNYEAQ. V was shortened by 1 base and J by 5 bases, with 11 bases between the two germline ends. The CDR3 is made up of 15 amino acids. This CDR3 reads CASSLEAGFNEKLFF. The CDR3 bases are TGTGCCAGCAGCTTAGAGGCAGGTTTCAATGAAAAACTGTTTTTT.

This CDR3 is CASSQGRGFLDTPLHF. CDR3 in DNA: TGTGCCAGCAGCCAAGGGCGCGGGTTCTTGGATACACCCCTCCACTTT. V and J are TRBV14 and TRBJ1-6, with D hard to call. V was clipped by 1 base and J by 11 bases, with 18 bases between them. This CDR3 contains 16 residues. The germline gives CDR1 SGHDN, CDR2 FVKESK.

This chain uses TRBV7-2 with TRBJ1-3, with 9 nucleotides matching TRBD1. J lost 4 bases, V lost 5 bases, and 12 bases had no gene match. Germline assignment: CDR1 SGHTA and CDR2 FQGNSA. This CDR3 is 17 amino acids long. The CDR3 coding sequence is TGTGCCAGCAGCCCCGGGACAGGGATCTCAGGGGGAAACACCATATATTTT. This gives the protein CASSPGTGISGGNTIYF.

The chain couples TRBV7-3 to TRBJ1-2; D call uncertain. Trimming took off 5 bases at V and 0 bases at J, with 7 bases between the two ends. The CDR3 contains 13 residues. Germline-derived CDR1 and CDR2 are SGHTA and FQGTGA. For the CDR3, the DNA is TGTGCCAGCAGCCTTCAGGCTAACTATGGCTACACCTTC. Its translation: CASSLQANYGYTF.

The chain joins TRBV7-9 to TRBJ2-3; 8 nucleotides match TRBD1. V was clipped by 2 bases and J by 4 bases; unmatched bases: 5. Per germline, CDR1 SEHNR and CDR2 FQNEAQ (reference sequence). This CDR3 region has 15 residues. The CDR3 nucleotides are TGTGCCAGCAGCTTACCTGCAGGGGGCGCAGATACGCAGTATTTT. It translates to CASSLPAGGADTQYF.

This clone has just a few counts. This sequence joins TRBV5-6 and TRBJ1-1, with D tentatively TRBD1 (5 bases). This CDR3 spans 11 amino acids. V lost 2 bases, J lost 11 bases, and 10 bases lay in between. Per the germline V gene, CDR1 is SGHDT and CDR2 is YYEEEE. For the CDR3, the DNA is TGTGCCAGCAGCTTAGACAGCGTGGCTTTCTTT. This sequence encodes CASSLDSVAFF.